This T cell receptor beta chain comes out of a study of cytomegalovirus exposure and HLA in healthy donors. As for the study in general: In an earlier analysis, 95 million to 140 million unique TCR beta sequences were found from 150 million to 200 million T cells.

PCR used 60 Vbeta primers and 13 Jbeta primers. Only in-frame clones appear in the TCRdb table, and some are missing; sequencing was by immunoSEQ multiplex PCR. The repertoire holds tens of thousands of clones, with 76% as singletons. This clone occurred a few times. Its antigen is undetermined. Study outcomes and limitations: Among TCR beta chains, those listed as cytomegalovirus-associated numbered around 160. Sequencing probably produced one cluster of sequence variants that were highly shared. A previous analysis found most TCR beta V segments productive roughly 87% or roughly 30% of the time.

V was clipped by 5 bases and J by 10 bases; unmatched bases: 7. Germline CDR1 and CDR2: SEHNR and FQNEAQ (reference sequence). The CDR3 has 13 residues. This sequence was found in a man aged 25 to 45 in good health and CMV-seropositive. Specimen: PBMCs. The rearrangement joins TRBV7-9 to TRBJ1-4, with 7 bases matching TRBD1. CDR3 in amino acids: CASSIEQGTKLFF. The CDR3 nucleotides read TGTGCCAGCAGCATAGAACAGGGGACAAAACTGTTTTTT.